This T cell receptor (beta chain) was captured by sequencing in a study of blood T cells in healthy people across ages. Then a second PCR, running roughly 7 to 11 cycles, was carried out with a sample-barcoded 5' primer and a J-beta primer mix. Each CDR3 protein gets one entry after TCRdb re-called the 5' RACE reads with MiXCR. The table lists over 1.5 million distinct CDR3 sequences, about 50% of them singletons. Germline-derived CDR1 and CDR2 are SGHTA and FQGNSA. The CDR3 runs to 14 residues. The V and J ends lost 5 bases and 8 bases respectively, with 15 bases between them. This receptor was taken from a woman aged 40 to 50 in good health. The sample was blood. The chain has TRBV7-2 and TRBJ1-4; maybe TRBD1 (5 bases). The CDR3 region is CASSHPGGGEKLFF. The CDR3 region has the DNA TGTGCCAGCAGCCACCCGGGGGGTGGAGAAAAACTGTTTTTT. The variable domain in full, completed from reference TRBV7-2 and TRBJ1-4, reads GAGVSQSPSNKVTEKGKDVELRCDPISGHTALYWYRQSLGQGLEFLIYFQGNSAPDKSGLPSDRFSAERTGGSVSTLTIQRTQQEDSAVYLCASSHPGGGEKLFFGSGTQLSVL.